A selection of T cell receptor beta chains follows, all from one sample in a study of identical twins. TCRdb itself ran the 5' RACE reads through MiXCR, one entry per CDR3 protein. The table includes hundreds of thousands of distinct CDR3 sequences, less than 10% detected once. The sample also formed part of further work on yellow fever vaccine responses in identical twins.

The specimen sequenced was PBMCs. Receptor source: a woman younger than 35 in good health. CDR3s include the opening cysteine and the closing phenylalanine or tryptophan. The D gene is left open where the match is weak. A row's size may be missing; if present it is once, few, many or a size class.

j_gene | v_gene | d_gene | abundance | CDR3nt | CDR3aa
TRBJ2-7 | TRBV5-1 | TRBD1 | many | TGCGCCAGCAGCGATGGGACAGTTCCGTGGGGGGAGCAGTACTTC | CASSDGTVPWGEQYF
TRBJ2-5 | TRBV2 | TRBD2 | . | TGTGCCAGCAGAGCCGGGACTAGTAAGGCGACCCAGTACTTC | CASRAGTSKATQYF
TRBJ2-1 | TRBV7-3 | TRBD2 | few | TGTGCCAGCAGCCCCTACATCCGGACTAGCTCTGACAATGAGCAGTTCTTC | CASSPYIRTSSDNEQFF
TRBJ2-1 | TRBV4-1 | TRBD2 | many | TGCGCCAGCAGCCAAGATGTGGGACTAGCGGCCGGTCTTCAGTTCTTC | CASSQDVGLAAGLQFF
TRBJ2-3 | TRBV29-1 | TRBD1 | many | TGCAGCGTAGGGACAGTCACAGATACGCAGTATTTT | CSVGTVTDTQYF
TRBJ2-7 | TRBV20-1 | . | few | TGCAGTGCTAGTAATTCGGCGGACGCCTACGAGCAGTACTTC | CSASNSADAYEQYF
TRBJ2-1 | TRBV20-1 | . | . | TGCAGTGCTAGAGATCCCGTCCAGGGTTATTCGGGAGTGGGATACAATGAGCAGTTCTTC | CSARDPVQGYSGVGYNEQFF
TRBJ1-3 | TRBV3-1 | . | many | TGTGCCAGCAGCCGCTACTCGACAGACGCTGGAAACACCATATATTTT | CASSRYSTDAGNTIYF
TRBJ2-3 | TRBV6-1 | TRBD1 | few | TGTGCCAGCACCGGGACAGGGGGAAATACGCAGTATTTT | CASTGTGGNTQYF
TRBJ2-1 | TRBV6-1 | . | few | TGTGCCAGCAGCCCTCTGGGACTCCCAGGTAATGAGCAGTTCTTC | CASSPLGLPGNEQFF
TRBJ1-2 | TRBV6-6 | . | few | TGTGCCAGCAGGAATTGGGGGATCTATGGCTACACCTTC | CASRNWGIYGYTF
TRBJ2-4 | TRBV7-6 | TRBD2 | few | TGTGCCAGCAGCGCTAGCGGGGGGTTGGCCAAAAACATTCAGTACTTC | CASSASGGLAKNIQYF
TRBJ2-2 | TRBV30 | . | few | TGTGCCTGGAGTTTAGGGATGAACACCGGGGAGCTGTTTTTT | CAWSLGMNTGELFF
TRBJ2-7 | TRBV6-1 | TRBD2 | many | TGTGCCAGCAGTCGTGGACTAGCGGGAGAGGGAAAGCAGTACTTC | CASSRGLAGEGKQYF
TRBJ2-1 | TRBV10-3 | TRBD2 | few | TGTGCCATCAGCTCAAGAGGCAGGGAGGGGTACAATGAGCAGTTCTTC | CAISSRGREGYNEQFF
TRBJ2-3 | TRBV28 | . | few | TGTGCCAGCAGTTTCCGTCTGGGGTACACAGATACGCAGTATTTT | CASSFRLGYTDTQYF
TRBJ2-5 | TRBV3-1 | . | . | TGTGCCAGCAGCCAAGATGGAGGGATGGGAGGGACCCAGTACTTC | CASSQDGGMGGTQYF
TRBJ2-7 | TRBV7-2 | TRBD2 | . | TGTGCCAGCAGCTTAGAGGGTGGTAGCGGGAGTCGGGAGCAGTACTTC | CASSLEGGSGSREQYF
TRBJ1-1 | TRBV6-1 | . | few | TGTGCCAGCATCCCAGGGTCGGGCACTGAAGCTTTCTTT | CASIPGSGTEAFF
TRBJ1-3 | TRBV2 | TRBD1 | . | TGTGCCAGCAGTGAGGCCTGGGGACAGGGGAGCTCTGGAAACACCATATATTTT | CASSEAWGQGSSGNTIYF
TRBJ2-3 | TRBV19 | . | . | TGTGCCAGTAGTATGGGGCTCGTCACAGATACGCAGTATTTT | CASSMGLVTDTQYF
TRBJ1-5 | TRBV7-2 | . | . | TGTGCCAGCAGCTTAGTTAATGGTCAGCCCCAGCATTTT | CASSLVNGQPQHF
TRBJ2-1 | TRBV27 | . | many | TGTGCCAGCAGTCTTGGCGGGTTATACAATGAGCAGTTCTTC | CASSLGGLYNEQFF
TRBJ2-2 | TRBV5-1 | . | . | TGCGCCAGCAGCTTGGGGGCTGATGGTGTCGGGGAGCTGTTTTTT | CASSLGADGVGELFF
TRBJ2-3 | TRBV7-2 | . | . | TGTGCCAGCAGCTTAGATTCCGCCACAGATACGCAGTATTTT | CASSLDSATDTQYF
TRBJ2-2 | TRBV7-8 | . | few | TGTGCCAGCAGCCAACGACAGGAGAACACCGGGGAGCTGTTTTTT | CASSQRQENTGELFF
TRBJ2-7 | TRBV20-1 | TRBD1 | . | TGCAGTGCTACATTACAGGGGAGAGGCTACGAGCAGTACTTC | CSATLQGRGYEQYF
TRBJ2-3 | TRBV11-2 | . | few | TGTGCCAGCAGCTTAGCCCATGGGACAGATACGCAGTATTTT | CASSLAHGTDTQYF
TRBJ1-1 | TRBV20-1 | TRBD1 | few | TGCAGTGCTAGAGATAGACTCAGGGGGTACACTGAAGCTTTCTTT | CSARDRLRGYTEAFF
TRBJ1-2 | TRBV6-1 | . | . | TGTGCCAGCAGATTCATGGAAAGGGGATTCGGCTACACCTTC | CASRFMERGFGYTF
TRBJ2-5 | TRBV5-6 | . | many | TGTGCCAGCAGCTTGTATCGGGGGGCAAGGGAAGAGACCCAGTACTTC | CASSLYRGAREETQYF
TRBJ2-7 | TRBV10-3 | TRBD2 | . | TGTGCCATCAGTGGAAAGCGGGGGGCCCTAATTACCTACGAGCAGTACTTC | CAISGKRGALITYEQYF
TRBJ2-1 | TRBV15 | TRBD2 | few | TGTGCCACCAGCAGTACTAGCGGGGAATACAATGAGCAGTTCTTC | CATSSTSGEYNEQFF
TRBJ1-2 | TRBV12-3/TRBV12-4 | . | . | TGTGCCAGCAGTTCGTCTGGGAACTCGGGTGGCTACACCTTC | CASSSSGNSGGYTF
TRBJ2-1 | TRBV12-3/TRBV12-4 | . | many | TGTGCCAGCGGATCTTCTAGCGACTACAATGAGCAGTTCTTC | CASGSSSDYNEQFF
TRBJ1-4 | TRBV5-1 | . | many | TGCGCCAGCAGCTTGTCCTCGGGGGATGAAAAACTGTTTTTT | CASSLSSGDEKLFF
TRBJ1-1 | TRBV12-3/TRBV12-4 | TRBD1 | many | TGTGCCAGCAGCTCTTCCAGGGGGCGCATCGGGGCTTTCTTT | CASSSSRGRIGAFF
TRBJ2-2 | TRBV6-5 | . | . | TGTGCCAGCAGTTACTCGGCGGCGGGCACCGGGGAGCTGTTTTTT | CASSYSAAGTGELFF
TRBJ2-3 | TRBV6-1 | TRBD2 | few | TGTGCCAGCAGGTCCCCCGGGACTAGCGGGGGGAGGGATACGCAGTATTTT | CASRSPGTSGGRDTQYF
TRBJ2-3 | TRBV11-2 | . | . | TGTGCCAGCAGCATAAGGAGGTCGACAGGGACTAGCACAGATACGCAGTATTTT | CASSIRRSTGTSTDTQYF
TRBJ2-3 | TRBV25-1 | . | many | TGTGCCACTGGTCGCGGCACAGATACGCAGTATTTT | CATGRGTDTQYF
TRBJ2-3 | TRBV27 | . | few | TGTGCCAGCAGTCGCATGCCACAGGTAGATACGCAGTATTTT | CASSRMPQVDTQYF
TRBJ2-1 | TRBV20-1 | . | . | TGCAGTGCTGAGCGGTCCAGGAAATACAATGAGCAGTTCTTC | CSAERSRKYNEQFF
TRBJ2-2 | TRBV15 | . | few | TGTGCCACCAACCACCTACGCGGGACAGCGAACACCGGGGAGCTGTTTTTT | CATNHLRGTANTGELFF
TRBJ2-2 | TRBV3-1 | TRBD2 | few | TGTGCCAGCAGCCCCTACTCGGGGGGAGTAACCGGGGAGCTGTTTTTT | CASSPYSGGVTGELFF
TRBJ2-2 | TRBV29-1 | . | many | TGCAGCGTTGCTGTAGGGCGGACCGGGGAGCTGTTTTTT | CSVAVGRTGELFF
TRBJ2-1 | TRBV4-3 | . | few | TGCGCCAGCAGCCAAGAGTTGGTAGCGACGTACAATGAGCAGTTCTTC | CASSQELVATYNEQFF
TRBJ2-1 | TRBV7-9 | TRBD1 | few | TGTGCCAGCAGCTTAGCAGGTGGGACAGCCATATACAATGAGCAGTTCTTC | CASSLAGGTAIYNEQFF
TRBJ2-7 | TRBV5-1 | TRBD2 | few | TGCGCCAGCAGCGAGGGACTAGCGGGGACCTCCTACGAGCAGTACTTC | CASSEGLAGTSYEQYF
TRBJ2-2 | TRBV15 | . | . | TGTGCCACCAGCACCAGAGATTCCACCGGGGAGCTGTTTTTT | CATSTRDSTGELFF
TRBJ1-1 | TRBV3-1 | . | few | TGTGCCAGCAGCCCCGCCCGTACAGGGCGGGAAGCTTTCTTT | CASSPARTGREAFF
TRBJ2-7 | TRBV5-1 | . | . | TGCGCCAGCAGTCATGAGGACAGCGCCCCCCAGTACTTC | CASSHEDSAPQYF
TRBJ2-7 | TRBV10-3 | . | many | TGTGCCATCAGTGAGGGGGCATCTTACGAGCAGTACTTC | CAISEGASYEQYF
TRBJ2-3 | TRBV29-1 | . | few | TGCAGCGTTGGCACGCCCACTCAAGGCGGTACAGATACGCAGTATTTT | CSVGTPTQGGTDTQYF
TRBJ2-3 | TRBV11-2 | TRBD1 | many | TGTGCCAGCAGCCGGAGTTTGGAACAGGGGGGCTATTGGACAGATACGCAGTATTTT | CASSRSLEQGGYWTDTQYF